The 3 T cell receptor beta chains presented below share a single source sample, sequenced in a study of blood T cell repertoires in COVID-19. Profiling relied on immunoSEQ multiplex PCR, and the TCRdb table lists in-frame clones only, not all of them. There are 150,000 or so clones in the sample; 87% occur only once, and around 6.5% lies in the top ten. Input material: peripheral blood. The receptors were gathered from a man at least 80 years old with acute or convalescent COVID-19.

The CDR3 here is CASSPGQEYGYTF. CDR3 in DNA: TGTGCCAGCAGCCCAGGACAGGAGTATGGCTACACCTTC. This sequence joins TRBV7-8 and TRBJ1-2, with 7 bases aligning to TRBD1. Losses at the gene ends were 5 bases for V and 5 bases for J; bases not matched to a gene: 5. This CDR3 region has 13 residues. Germline CDR1 reads SGHVS; CDR2 reads FQNEAQ.

The rearrangement joins TRBV5-4 to TRBJ2-5, with 12 bases fitting TRBD2. CDR3 length equals 16 residues. The V gene end was trimmed by 0 bases and the J gene end by 1 base; junction bases not matched to a gene: 1. Germline V lookup: CDR1 SGHNT, CDR2 YYREEE (reference sequence). As DNA, the CDR3 is TGTGCCAGCAGCTTGGGACTAGCGGGGGTCCAAGAGACCCAGTACTTC. Protein: CASSLGLAGVQETQYF.

CDR3 coding DNA: TGCGCCAGCAGCCAAGATTTATGGGCCATGGGCACTGAAGCTTTCTTT. Amino acid sequence: CASSQDLWAMGTEAFF. The chain links TRBV4-1 to TRBJ1-1; no clear D gene. The V and J ends lost 0 bases and 4 bases respectively, with 15 bases between them. This CDR3 has 16 amino acids. The V gene's germline CDR1 is MGHRA and CDR2 YSYEKL.